This TCR beta chain came from a study of shared clonotypes between healthy human individuals. Study-level points and caveats: Depth of sequencing was expected to influence donor clonotype sharing. Sorted-subset samples were not fully sequenced, rarefaction indicated.

Sequenced by immunoSEQ multiplex PCR; TCRdb stores in-frame clones only, minus some. The sample holds about 1,500,000 clones; approximately 96% are singletons and the top ten take about 1%. About this clone: The antigen is undetermined.

CDR1 and CDR2 from the germline V gene are MDHEN and SYDVKM. V gave up 6 bases and J gave up 5 bases, with 14 bases separating them. This CDR3 region has 14 residues. The sequencing sample was made of naive CD4+ T cells sorted from blood. Noted subset: CD45RA+ positively selected. The sequence derives from a man aged 30 to 45 in good health. The rearrangement joins TRBV28 to TRBJ1-5; D remains ambiguous. As DNA, the CDR3 is TGTGCCAGCAGCCCCTTGGCGGCAGATCAGCCCCAGCATTTT. Protein: CASSPLAADQPQHF.